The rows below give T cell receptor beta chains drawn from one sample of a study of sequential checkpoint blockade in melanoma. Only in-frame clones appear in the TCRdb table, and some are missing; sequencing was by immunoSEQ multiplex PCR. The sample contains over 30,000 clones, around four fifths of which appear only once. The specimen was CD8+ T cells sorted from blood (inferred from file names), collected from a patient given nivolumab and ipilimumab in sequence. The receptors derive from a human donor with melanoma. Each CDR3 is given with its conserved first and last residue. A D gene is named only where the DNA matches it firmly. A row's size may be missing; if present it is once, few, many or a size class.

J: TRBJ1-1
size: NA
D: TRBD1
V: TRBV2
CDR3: CASSAGTGERIEAFF
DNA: TGTGCCAGCAGTGCGGGGACAGGGGAGAGAATTGAAGCTTTCTTT

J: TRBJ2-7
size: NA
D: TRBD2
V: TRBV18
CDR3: CASSPGQLAGESEQYF
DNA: TGTGCCAGCTCACCGGGACAGCTAGCGGGAGAGTCCGAGCAGTACTTC

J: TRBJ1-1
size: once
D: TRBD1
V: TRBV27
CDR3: CASSFGTDTEAFF
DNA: TGTGCCAGCAGTTTTGGGACAGACACTGAAGCTTTCTTT

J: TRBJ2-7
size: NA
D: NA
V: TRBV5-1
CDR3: CASSSNTVLSYEQYF
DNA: TGCGCCAGCAGTTCAAACACAGTGCTCTCCTACGAGCAGTACTTC

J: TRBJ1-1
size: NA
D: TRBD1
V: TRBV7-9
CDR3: CASSPPSTGEAEAFF
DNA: TGTGCCAGCAGCCCCCCCTCTACAGGGGAGGCCGAAGCTTTCTTT

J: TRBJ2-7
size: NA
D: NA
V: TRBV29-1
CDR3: CSVERVGGTAYEQYF
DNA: TGCAGCGTTGAAAGGGTCGGCGGGACAGCCTACGAGCAGTACTTC

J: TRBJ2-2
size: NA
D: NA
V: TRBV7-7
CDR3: CASSLDLFTGELFF
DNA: TGTGCTAGCAGCTTAGATCTATTCACCGGGGAGCTGTTTTTT

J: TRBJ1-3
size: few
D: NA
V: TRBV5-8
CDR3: CASSLWPGAYSGNTIYF
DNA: TGTGCCAGCAGCTTATGGCCAGGGGCGTACTCTGGAAACACCATATATTTT

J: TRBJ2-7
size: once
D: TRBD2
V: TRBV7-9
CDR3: CASSGLLAGVGEQYF
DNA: TGTGCCAGCAGCGGCCTTCTAGCGGGAGTTGGCGAGCAGTACTTC

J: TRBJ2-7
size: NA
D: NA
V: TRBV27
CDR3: CASSFGTNYEQYF
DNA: TGTGCCAGCAGTTTCGGGACAAACTACGAGCAGTACTTC

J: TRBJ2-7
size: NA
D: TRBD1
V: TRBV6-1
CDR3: CASRFDGTGYEQYF
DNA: TGTGCCAGCAGGTTTGACGGGACAGGCTACGAGCAGTACTTC

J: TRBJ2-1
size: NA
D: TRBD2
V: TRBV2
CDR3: CASSEKGGTSGGQEQFF
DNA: TGTGCCAGCAGTGAAAAAGGCGGGACTAGCGGGGGGCAAGAGCAGTTCTTC

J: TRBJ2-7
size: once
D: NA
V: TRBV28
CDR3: CASSLQGLGYEQYF
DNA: TGTGCCAGCAGCCTCCAAGGACTGGGCTACGAGCAGTACTTC

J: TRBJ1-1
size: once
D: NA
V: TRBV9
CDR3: CASSVEAQGATEAFF
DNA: TGTGCCAGCAGCGTAGAGGCACAGGGTGCCACTGAAGCTTTCTTT

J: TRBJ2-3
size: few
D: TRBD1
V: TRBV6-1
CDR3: CASSEGTGADTQYF
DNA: TGTGCCAGCAGTGAAGGGACAGGGGCAGATACGCAGTATTTT

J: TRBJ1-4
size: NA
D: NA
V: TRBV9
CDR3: CASSGPREGSAYNEKLFF
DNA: TGTGCCAGCAGCGGACCTCGTGAGGGCAGCGCTTATAATGAAAAACTGTTTTTT

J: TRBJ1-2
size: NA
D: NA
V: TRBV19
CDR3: CASNLGGRGAMYYGYTF
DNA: TGTGCCAGCAACCTCGGGGGGCGCGGTGCTATGTACTATGGCTACACCTTC

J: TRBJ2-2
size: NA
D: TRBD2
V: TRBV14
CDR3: CASSQDVAGPGELFF
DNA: TGTGCCAGCAGCCAAGACGTAGCGGGACCCGGGGAGCTGTTTTTT

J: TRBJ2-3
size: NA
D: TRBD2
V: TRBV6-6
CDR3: CASSYLRGTDTQYF
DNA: TGTGCCAGCAGTTACTTGCGGGGGACAGATACGCAGTATTTT

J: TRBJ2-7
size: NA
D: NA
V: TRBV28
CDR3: CASSSLPPDYEQYF
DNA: TGTGCCAGCAGTTCCCTTCCGCCAGACTACGAGCAGTACTTC

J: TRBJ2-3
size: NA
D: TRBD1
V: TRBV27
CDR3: CASSRLGTATDTQYF
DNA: TGTGCCAGCAGTCGCCTCGGGACAGCGACAGATACGCAGTATTTT

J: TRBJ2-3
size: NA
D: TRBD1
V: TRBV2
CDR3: CASLGTGGTDTQYF
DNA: TGTGCCAGCCTGGGGACAGGGGGCACAGATACGCAGTATTTT

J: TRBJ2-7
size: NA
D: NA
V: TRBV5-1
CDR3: CASSLRGSDYEQYF
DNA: TGCGCCAGCAGCTTGAGAGGCTCTGATTACGAGCAGTACTTC

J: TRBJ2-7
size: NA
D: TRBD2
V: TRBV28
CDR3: CASSNRLAGLSYEQYF
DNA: TGTGCCAGCAGTAACAGACTAGCGGGTCTCTCCTACGAGCAGTACTTC

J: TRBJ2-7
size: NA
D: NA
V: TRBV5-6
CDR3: CASSDSSEQYF
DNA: TGTGCCAGCAGCGATAGCAGCGAGCAGTACTTC

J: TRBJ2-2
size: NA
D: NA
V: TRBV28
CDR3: CASRVTANTGELFF
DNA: TGTGCCAGCAGGGTGACAGCGAACACCGGGGAGCTGTTTTTT

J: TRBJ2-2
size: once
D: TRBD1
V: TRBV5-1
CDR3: CASRGDRGAATGELFF
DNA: TGCGCCAGCAGGGGGGACAGGGGCGCCGCCACCGGGGAGCTGTTTTTT

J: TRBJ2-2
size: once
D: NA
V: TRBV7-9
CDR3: CASSGEEGTGELFF
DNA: TGTGCCAGCAGCGGAGAGGAGGGAACCGGGGAGCTGTTTTTT

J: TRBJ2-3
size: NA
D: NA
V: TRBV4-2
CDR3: CASSQDEAGTSTDTQYF
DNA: TGTGCCAGCAGCCAAGACGAGGCGGGGACTAGCACAGATACGCAGTATTTT

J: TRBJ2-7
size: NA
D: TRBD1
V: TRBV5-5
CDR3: CASSAGQGTYEQYF
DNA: TGTGCCAGCAGCGCCGGACAGGGAACCTACGAGCAGTACTTC

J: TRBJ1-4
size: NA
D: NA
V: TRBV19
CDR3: CASSYRNNEKLFF
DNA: TGTGCCAGTAGTTACAGGAATAATGAAAAACTGTTTTTT

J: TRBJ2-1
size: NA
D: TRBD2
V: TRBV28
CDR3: CASSLASGDNEQFF
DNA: TGTGCCAGCAGTTTAGCTAGCGGGGACAATGAGCAGTTCTTC

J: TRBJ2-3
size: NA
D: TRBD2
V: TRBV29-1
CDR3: CSVEGVASSGWADTQYF
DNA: TGCAGCGTTGAAGGCGTCGCGAGTAGCGGGTGGGCAGATACGCAGTATTTT

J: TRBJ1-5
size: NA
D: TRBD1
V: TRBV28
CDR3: CASSLVRQGNQPQHF
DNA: TGTGCCAGCAGCCTCGTGAGACAGGGGAATCAGCCCCAGCATTTT

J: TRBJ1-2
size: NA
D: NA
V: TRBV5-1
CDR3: CASSLDSTRPYGYTF
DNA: TGCGCCAGCAGCTTGGACAGCACTCGTCCCTATGGCTACACCTTC

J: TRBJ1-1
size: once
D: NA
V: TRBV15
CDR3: CATSRERHPNTEAFF
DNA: TGTGCCACCAGCAGAGAACGACATCCCAACACTGAAGCTTTCTTT

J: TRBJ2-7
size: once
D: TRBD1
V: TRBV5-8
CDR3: CASSSGTGAEQYF
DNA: TGTGCCAGCAGCTCCGGGACAGGGGCCGAGCAGTACTTC

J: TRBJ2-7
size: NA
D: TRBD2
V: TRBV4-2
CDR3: CASSQDLSGLVDEQYF
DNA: TGTGCCAGCAGCCAAGATCTTTCGGGACTAGTGGACGAGCAGTACTTC

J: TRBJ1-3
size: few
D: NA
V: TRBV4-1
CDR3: CASRQELGGNTIYF
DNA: TGCGCCAGCAGACAGGAGCTGGGAGGAAACACCATATATTTT

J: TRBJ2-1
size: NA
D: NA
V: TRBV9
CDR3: CASSVYSYNEQFF
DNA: TGTGCCAGCAGCGTTTACTCCTACAATGAGCAGTTCTTC

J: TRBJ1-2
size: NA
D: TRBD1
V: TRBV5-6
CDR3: CASSLHTGGDGYTF
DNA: TGTGCCAGCAGCTTGCATACAGGGGGGGATGGCTACACCTTC

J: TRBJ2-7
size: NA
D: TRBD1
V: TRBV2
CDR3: CASRDGTGGSYEQYF
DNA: TGTGCCAGCAGGGATGGGACAGGCGGCTCCTACGAGCAGTACTTC

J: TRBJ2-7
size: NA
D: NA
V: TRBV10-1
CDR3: CAYRDGYYSYEQYF
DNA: TGCGCCTACAGGGATGGCTATTATTCCTACGAGCAGTACTTC

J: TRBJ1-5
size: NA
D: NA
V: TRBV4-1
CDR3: CASSQSAGSQPQHF
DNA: TGCGCCAGCAGCCAAAGTGCAGGGTCGCAGCCCCAGCATTTT

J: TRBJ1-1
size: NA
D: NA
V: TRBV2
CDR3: CASSDVHGAFF
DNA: TGTGCCAGCAGCGACGTTCACGGGGCTTTCTTT

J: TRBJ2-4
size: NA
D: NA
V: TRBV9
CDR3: CASSVTETNIQYF
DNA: TGTGCCAGCAGCGTTACAGAGACGAACATTCAGTACTTC

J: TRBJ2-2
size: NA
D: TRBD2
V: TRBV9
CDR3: CASSPLGLAGAGELFF
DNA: TGTGCCAGCAGCCCCCTGGGGCTAGCGGGAGCCGGGGAGCTGTTTTTT

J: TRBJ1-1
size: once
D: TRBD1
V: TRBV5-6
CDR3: CASSPTGWAEAFF
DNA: TGTGCCAGCAGCCCGACAGGGTGGGCTGAAGCTTTCTTT

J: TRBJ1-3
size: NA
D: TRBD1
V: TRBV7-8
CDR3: CASSTLTGILSGNTIYF
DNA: TGTGCCAGCAGCACCCTGACAGGGATTCTTTCTGGAAACACCATATATTTT